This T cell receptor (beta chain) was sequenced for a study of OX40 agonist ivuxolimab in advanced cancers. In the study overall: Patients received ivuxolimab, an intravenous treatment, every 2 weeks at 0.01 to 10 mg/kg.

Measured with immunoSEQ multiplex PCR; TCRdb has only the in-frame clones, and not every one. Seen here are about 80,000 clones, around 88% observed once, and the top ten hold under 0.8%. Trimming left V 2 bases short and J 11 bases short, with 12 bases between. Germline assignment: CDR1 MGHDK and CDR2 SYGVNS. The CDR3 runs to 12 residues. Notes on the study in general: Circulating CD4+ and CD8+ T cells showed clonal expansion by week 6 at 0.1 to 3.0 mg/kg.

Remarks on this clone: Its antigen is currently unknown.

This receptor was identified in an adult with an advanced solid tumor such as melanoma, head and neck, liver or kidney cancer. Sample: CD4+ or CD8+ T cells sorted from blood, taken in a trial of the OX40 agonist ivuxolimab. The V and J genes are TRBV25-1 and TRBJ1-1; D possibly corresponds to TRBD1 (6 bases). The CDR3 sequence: CASSETGFGAFF. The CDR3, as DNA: TGTGCCAGCAGTGAAACAGGGTTCGGGGCTTTCTTT.